Following are 18 T cell receptor beta chains from one sample sequenced in a study of response to subunit inactivated influenza vaccine. Using its own MiXCR run on the RT-PCR reads, TCRdb lists one record per CDR3 protein. This sample yields more than 550,000 distinct CDR3 sequences, of which 10% to 15% are seen a single time; roughly a tenth belongs to the top ten. The material sequenced was PBMCs from blood, taken on the day of vaccination. The receptors derive from a man aged 50 to 59 who received an inactivated influenza vaccine.

The V call is TRBV4-1, the J call TRBJ2-2; the D gene is possibly TRBD1 (6 bases). V gave up 2 bases and J gave up 5 bases, with 12 bases separating them. This CDR3 spans 15 amino acids. Germline assignment: CDR1 MGHRA and CDR2 YSYEKL. The CDR3 is CASSQRTALTGELFF. CDR3 nucleotides: TGCGCCAGCAGCCAACGGACAGCCCTAACCGGGGAGCTGTTTTTT.

This clonotype has a handful of counts. The V call is TRBV20-1, the J call TRBJ2-3, with 8 bases lining up with TRBD2. Trimming removed 2 bases from V and 7 bases from J; junction bases left unmatched: 11. CDR1 DFQATT and CDR2 SNEGSKA come from the germline V gene (reference sequence). CDR3 size: 15 residues. Here the CDR3 DNA reads TGCAGTGCTAGACCCGGGAGCGGGGGCACGAATACGCAGTATTTT. As protein: CSARPGSGGTNTQYF.

This clonotype was counted between two and nine times. The V gene is TRBV6-6, the J gene TRBJ1-3; D unresolved. Germline CDR1 is MNHNY and CDR2 is SVGAGI (reference sequence). This CDR3 spans 13 amino acids. Trimming took 6 bases from V and 2 from J, leaving 8 bases between them. The CDR3 nucleotides read TGTGCCAGCAGCCCCGCTGCTGGAAACACCATATATTTT. This sequence encodes CASSPAAGNTIYF.

This clonotype was detected only a few times. The chain links TRBV2 to TRBJ2-1, with a possible D match to TRBD1 (5 bases). The CDR3 has 15 amino acids. In germline, CDR1 is SNHLY, CDR2 FYNNEI. V lost 4 bases, J lost 1 base, and 11 bases lay in between. For the CDR3, the DNA is TGTGCCAGCAGTGGGGGCAGAGGATCCTACAATGAGCAGTTCTTC. Amino acid sequence: CASSGGRGSYNEQFF.

This clonotype has ten or more counts. This chain uses TRBV7-8 with TRBJ2-7; perhaps D is TRBD1 or TRBD2 (5 bases each). The CDR3 contains 15 residues. The germline gives CDR1 SGHVS, CDR2 FQNEAQ. V was clipped by 5 bases and J by 4 bases, with 18 bases between them. CDR3 amino acids: CASSPMGTAKYEQYF. The CDR3 DNA reads TGTGCCAGCAGCCCAATGGGGACCGCTAAGTACGAGCAGTACTTC.

The chain joins TRBV5-6 to TRBJ1-2, with D perhaps TRBD1 (6 bases). The CDR3 extends over 14 amino acids. V was cut by 3 bases and J by 3 bases, with 12 bases left in between. Germline-derived CDR1 and CDR2 are SGHDT and YYEEEE. The CDR3 coding sequence is TGTGCCAGCAGCTCCAGGGGATCCCACTATGGCTACACCTTC. This codes for CASSSRGSHYGYTF.

The V and J genes are TRBV9 and TRBJ2-1; TRBD1 matches at 7 bases. Germline V CDR1 and CDR2: SGDLS, YYNGEE. The ends lost 2 bases at V and 5 bases at J; junction bases unmatched: 4. The CDR3 spans 14 residues. The CDR3 coding sequence is TGTGCCAGCAGCGTCTTGGGACAGAACAATGAGCAGTTCTTC. Amino acid sequence: CASSVLGQNNEQFF.

The chain uses TRBV5-6 and TRBJ1-1; TRBD1 might be the D (5 bases). V gave up 2 bases and J gave up 7 bases, with 18 bases separating them. The CDR3 loop spans 15 amino acids. CDR1 and CDR2 from the germline V gene are SGHDT and YYEEEE. The CDR3 nucleotides are TGTGCCAGCAGCTTTTTGGCGACAGTTGGTGTTGAAGCTTTCTTT. The encoded protein is CASSFLATVGVEAFF. The full variable domain, with the rest looked up from reference TRBV5-6 and TRBJ1-1, is DAGVTQSPTHLIKTRGQQVTLRCSPKSGHDTVSWYQQALGQGPQFIFQYYEEEERQRGNFPDRFSGHQFPNYSSELNVNALLLGDSALYLCASSFLATVGVEAFFGQGTRLTVV.

This clonotype was observed a few times. The chain has TRBV7-2 and TRBJ2-7; D uncertain. The CDR3 has 15 residues. Trimming removed 4 bases at V and 4 bases at J, with 17 bases between. Germline CDR1 is SGHTA and CDR2 is FQGNSA. CDR3 residues: CASSSSGTVQYEQYF. CDR3 DNA: TGTGCCAGCAGCTCCTCAGGAACAGTTCAATACGAGCAGTACTTC.

As to this clonotype: At one boundary the junction diverges from the germline segment, which might be a read error. This chain joins TRBV5-1 and TRBJ2-3; tentatively, D is TRBD2 (6 bases). Germline lookup yields CDR1 SGHRS and CDR2 YFSETQ. The CDR3 is made up of 14 amino acids. The CDR3 region has the DNA TGCGCCAGCAGCTATGGACTACCCACAGATACGCAGTCTTTT. It translates to CASSYGLPTDTQSF.

This chain joins TRBV11-2 and TRBJ2-5, with D tentatively TRBD1 or TRBD2 (6 bases each). The CDR3 loop spans 16 amino acids. V shed 6 bases and J shed 4 bases, with 21 bases lying between them. Per the germline V gene, CDR1 is SGHAT and CDR2 is FQNNGV. The CDR3: CASRPIRTGARETQYF. CDR3 sequence (DNA): TGTGCCAGCAGGCCTATCAGGACGGGGGCACGAGAGACCCAGTACTTC. Combining the CDR3 with reference TRBV11-2 and TRBJ2-5 gives the whole variable domain EAGVAQSPRYKIIEKRQSVAFWCNPISGHATLYWYQQILGQGPKLLIQFQNNGVVDDSQLPKDRFSAERLKGVDSTLKIQPAKLEDSAVYLCASRPIRTGARETQYFGPGTRLLVL.

This chain joins TRBV20-1 and TRBJ1-1; perhaps TRBD1 as D (5 bases). Germline V gene lookup returns CDR1 DFQATT and CDR2 SNEGSKA (reference sequence). V dropped 0 bases and J dropped 0 bases, with 11 bases sitting between them. This CDR3 has 15 amino acids. CDR3 residues: CSARDLGGVNTEAFF. The CDR3 region has the DNA TGCAGTGCTAGAGATCTCGGGGGGGTGAACACTGAAGCTTTCTTT.

This clonotype was counted between two and nine times. The chain is built from TRBV2 and TRBJ2-7; possible D gene TRBD1, 6 bases. Germline CDR1 and CDR2: SNHLY and FYNNEI. This CDR3 region has 14 residues. The V and J ends lost 5 bases and 2 bases respectively, with 13 bases between them. As DNA, the CDR3 is TGTGCCAGCAGTACAGGGTTCCTACCCTACGAGCAGTACTTC. Its translation is CASSTGFLPYEQYF.

This CDR3 is CASRRQPAGELFF. The CDR3 DNA is TGTGCCAGCAGACGACAGCCCGCCGGGGAGCTGTTTTTT. The chain couples TRBV27 to TRBJ2-2; weak D call: TRBD1 (5 bases). V lost 6 bases to trimming and J lost 6 bases, with 11 bases between them. Germline values: CDR1 MNHEY, CDR2 SMNVEV (reference sequence). The CDR3 sequence is 13 residues long.

This sequence joins TRBV5-6 and TRBJ2-5; the match to TRBD1 covers 7 bases. This CDR3 is 15 amino acids long. V lost 2 bases and J lost 2; bases outside the gene matches: 6. Per germline, CDR1 SGHDT and CDR2 YYEEEE. CDR3 sequence (DNA): TGTGCCAGCAGCTTCTTTGACAGGGCACAAGAGACCCAGTACTTC. It specifies CASSFFDRAQETQYF.

The rearrangement joins TRBV4-1 to TRBJ2-7, with 7 bases fitting TRBD1. Germline lookup yields CDR1 MGHRA and CDR2 YSYEKL. Germline trimming cut 1 base from V and 6 bases from J; bases unmatched to any gene: 6. The length of the CDR3 is 14 residues. The CDR3 region is CASSQGDRLAEQYF. CDR3 DNA sequence: TGCGCCAGCAGCCAAGGGGACAGACTCGCCGAGCAGTACTTC.

CDR3 region: CASSHTGYNEQFF. In DNA, the CDR3 is TGCGCCAGCAGCCACACAGGTTACAATGAGCAGTTCTTC. The gene calls are TRBV4-3 and TRBJ2-1; TRBD1 might be the D (5 bases). Germline V lookup: CDR1 LGHNA, CDR2 YSLEER. The V end was cut by 3 bases, the J end by 4 bases, with 7 bases between. CDR3 length equals 13 residues.

This chain links TRBV3-1 with TRBJ1-1; D possibly corresponds to TRBD1 (5 bases). This CDR3 has 11 amino acids. The ends were cut back, 2 bases at V and 11 bases at J, with 9 bases in the middle. The germline V gene has CDR1 LGHDT and CDR2 YNNKEL (reference sequence). As DNA, the CDR3 is TGTGCCAGCAGCCAATCAGGGTATGCTTTCTTT. Encoded protein: CASSQSGYAFF.